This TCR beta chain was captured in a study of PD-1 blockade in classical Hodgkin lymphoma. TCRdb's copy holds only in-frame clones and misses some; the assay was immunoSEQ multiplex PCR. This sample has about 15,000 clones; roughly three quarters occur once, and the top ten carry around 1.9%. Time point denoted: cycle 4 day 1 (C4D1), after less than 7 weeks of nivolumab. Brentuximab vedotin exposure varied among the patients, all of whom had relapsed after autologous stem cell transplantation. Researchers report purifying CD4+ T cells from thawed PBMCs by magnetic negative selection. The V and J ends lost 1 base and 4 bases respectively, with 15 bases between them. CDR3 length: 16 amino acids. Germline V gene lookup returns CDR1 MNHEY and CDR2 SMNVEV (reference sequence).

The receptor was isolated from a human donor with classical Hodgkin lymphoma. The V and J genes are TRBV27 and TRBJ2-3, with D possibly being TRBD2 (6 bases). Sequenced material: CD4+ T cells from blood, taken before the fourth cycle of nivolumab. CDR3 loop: CASSLLRVEGPDTQYF. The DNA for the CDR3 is TGTGCCAGCAGTTTATTAAGGGTGGAGGGCCCAGATACGCAGTATTTT.